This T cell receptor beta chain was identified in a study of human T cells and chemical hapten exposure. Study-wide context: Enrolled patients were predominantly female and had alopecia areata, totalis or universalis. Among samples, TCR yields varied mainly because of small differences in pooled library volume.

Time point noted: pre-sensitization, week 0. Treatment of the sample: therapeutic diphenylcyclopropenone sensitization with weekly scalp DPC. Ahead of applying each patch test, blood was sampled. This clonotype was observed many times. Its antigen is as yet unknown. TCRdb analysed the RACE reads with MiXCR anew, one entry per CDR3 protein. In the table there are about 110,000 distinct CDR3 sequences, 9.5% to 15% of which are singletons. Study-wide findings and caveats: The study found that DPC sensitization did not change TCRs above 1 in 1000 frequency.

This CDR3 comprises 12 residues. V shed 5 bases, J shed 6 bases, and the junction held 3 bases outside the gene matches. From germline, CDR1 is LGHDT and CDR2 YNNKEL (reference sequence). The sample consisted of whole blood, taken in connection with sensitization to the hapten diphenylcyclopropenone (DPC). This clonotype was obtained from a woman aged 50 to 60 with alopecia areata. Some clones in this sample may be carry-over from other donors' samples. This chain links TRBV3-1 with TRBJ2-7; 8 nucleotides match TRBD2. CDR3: CASSSGRREQYF. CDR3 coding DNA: TGTGCCAGCAGCAGCGGGAGACGCGAGCAGTACTTC.